This T cell receptor (beta chain) is from a study of control samples from healthy donors and cancer patients. The CDR3 length is 14 residues. V trimming: 7 bases; J trimming: 7 bases; junction bases outside the gene matches: 8. CDR1 is MNHEY and CDR2 is SVGAGI in the germline V gene. Only one count was recorded for this clone. Only in-frame clones appear in the TCRdb table, and some are missing; sequencing was by immunoSEQ multiplex PCR. In the table there are 90,000 or so clones, about 87% of which are singletons. The specimen sequenced was blood. The sequence was collected from a woman between 65 and 79 years old in good health. The chain joins TRBV6-5 to TRBJ2-2; the match to TRBD2 covers 8 bases. The CDR3 DNA reads TGTGCCAGCACCTTCGGGACTAGAATCGGGGAGCTGTTTTTT. The encoded protein is CASTFGTRIGELFF.